This TCR beta chain was observed in a study of OX40 agonist ivuxolimab in advanced cancers. The germline gives CDR1 SGHVS, CDR2 FQNEAQ. Trimming cost V 1 base and J 8 bases, with 14 bases left between them. The CDR3 contains 14 residues. Libraries were prepared by immunoSEQ multiplex PCR; TCRdb keeps only in-frame clonotypes and omits some of them. The table includes about 66,000 clones, about 85% detected once. The sample consisted of CD4+ or CD8+ T cells sorted from blood, taken in a trial of the OX40 agonist ivuxolimab. The chain recombines TRBV7-8 with TRBJ1-2; no firm D call. The receptor was derived from an adult with an advanced solid tumor such as melanoma, head and neck, liver or kidney cancer. The CDR3 DNA sequence: TGTGCCAGCAGCTTAGAGAGACAACCCGGGGGCTACACCTTC. Translated, it gives CASSLERQPGGYTF. The full variable domain, with the rest looked up from reference TRBV7-8 and TRBJ1-2, is GAGVSQSPRYKVAKRGQDVALRCDPISGHVSLFWYQQALGQGPEFLTYFQNEAQLDKSGLPSDRFFAERPEGSVSTLKIQRTQQEDSAVYLCASSLERQPGGYTFGSGTRLTVV.